This T cell receptor beta chain comes out of a study of cytomegalovirus exposure and HLA in healthy donors. The germline V gene has CDR1 SGHRS and CDR2 YFSETQ. The CDR3 totals 14 residues. The junction had 6 bases not matched to a gene; V was cut back by 7 bases and J by 1 base. 60 Vbeta and 13 Jbeta primers were used in PCR. Repertoires were generated with immunoSEQ multiplex PCR, while TCRdb's copy carries only in-frame clones and drops some. The sample holds around 92,000 clones, about 70% seen once. The receptor was derived from a human donor in good health. The specimen was PBMCs. The chain employs TRBV5-1 and TRBJ2-7; 9 bases are a match to TRBD1. The chain's CDR3 is CASGRDRDSYEQYF. CDR3 DNA: TGCGCCAGCGGACGGGACAGGGATTCCTACGAGCAGTACTTC.